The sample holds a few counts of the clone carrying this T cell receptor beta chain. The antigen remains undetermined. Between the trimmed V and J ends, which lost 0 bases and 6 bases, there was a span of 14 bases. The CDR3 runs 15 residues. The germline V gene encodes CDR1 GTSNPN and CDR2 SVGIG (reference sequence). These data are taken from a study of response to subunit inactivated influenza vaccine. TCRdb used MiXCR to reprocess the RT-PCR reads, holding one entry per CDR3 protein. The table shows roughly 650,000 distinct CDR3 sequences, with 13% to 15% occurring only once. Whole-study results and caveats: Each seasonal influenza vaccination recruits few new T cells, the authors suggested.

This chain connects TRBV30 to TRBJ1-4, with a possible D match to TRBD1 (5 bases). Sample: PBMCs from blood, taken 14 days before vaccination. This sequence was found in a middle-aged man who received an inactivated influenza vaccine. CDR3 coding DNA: TGTGCCTGGAGTGTACTATGGGGCGGCGATGAAAAACTGTTTTTT. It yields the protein CAWSVLWGGDEKLFF.